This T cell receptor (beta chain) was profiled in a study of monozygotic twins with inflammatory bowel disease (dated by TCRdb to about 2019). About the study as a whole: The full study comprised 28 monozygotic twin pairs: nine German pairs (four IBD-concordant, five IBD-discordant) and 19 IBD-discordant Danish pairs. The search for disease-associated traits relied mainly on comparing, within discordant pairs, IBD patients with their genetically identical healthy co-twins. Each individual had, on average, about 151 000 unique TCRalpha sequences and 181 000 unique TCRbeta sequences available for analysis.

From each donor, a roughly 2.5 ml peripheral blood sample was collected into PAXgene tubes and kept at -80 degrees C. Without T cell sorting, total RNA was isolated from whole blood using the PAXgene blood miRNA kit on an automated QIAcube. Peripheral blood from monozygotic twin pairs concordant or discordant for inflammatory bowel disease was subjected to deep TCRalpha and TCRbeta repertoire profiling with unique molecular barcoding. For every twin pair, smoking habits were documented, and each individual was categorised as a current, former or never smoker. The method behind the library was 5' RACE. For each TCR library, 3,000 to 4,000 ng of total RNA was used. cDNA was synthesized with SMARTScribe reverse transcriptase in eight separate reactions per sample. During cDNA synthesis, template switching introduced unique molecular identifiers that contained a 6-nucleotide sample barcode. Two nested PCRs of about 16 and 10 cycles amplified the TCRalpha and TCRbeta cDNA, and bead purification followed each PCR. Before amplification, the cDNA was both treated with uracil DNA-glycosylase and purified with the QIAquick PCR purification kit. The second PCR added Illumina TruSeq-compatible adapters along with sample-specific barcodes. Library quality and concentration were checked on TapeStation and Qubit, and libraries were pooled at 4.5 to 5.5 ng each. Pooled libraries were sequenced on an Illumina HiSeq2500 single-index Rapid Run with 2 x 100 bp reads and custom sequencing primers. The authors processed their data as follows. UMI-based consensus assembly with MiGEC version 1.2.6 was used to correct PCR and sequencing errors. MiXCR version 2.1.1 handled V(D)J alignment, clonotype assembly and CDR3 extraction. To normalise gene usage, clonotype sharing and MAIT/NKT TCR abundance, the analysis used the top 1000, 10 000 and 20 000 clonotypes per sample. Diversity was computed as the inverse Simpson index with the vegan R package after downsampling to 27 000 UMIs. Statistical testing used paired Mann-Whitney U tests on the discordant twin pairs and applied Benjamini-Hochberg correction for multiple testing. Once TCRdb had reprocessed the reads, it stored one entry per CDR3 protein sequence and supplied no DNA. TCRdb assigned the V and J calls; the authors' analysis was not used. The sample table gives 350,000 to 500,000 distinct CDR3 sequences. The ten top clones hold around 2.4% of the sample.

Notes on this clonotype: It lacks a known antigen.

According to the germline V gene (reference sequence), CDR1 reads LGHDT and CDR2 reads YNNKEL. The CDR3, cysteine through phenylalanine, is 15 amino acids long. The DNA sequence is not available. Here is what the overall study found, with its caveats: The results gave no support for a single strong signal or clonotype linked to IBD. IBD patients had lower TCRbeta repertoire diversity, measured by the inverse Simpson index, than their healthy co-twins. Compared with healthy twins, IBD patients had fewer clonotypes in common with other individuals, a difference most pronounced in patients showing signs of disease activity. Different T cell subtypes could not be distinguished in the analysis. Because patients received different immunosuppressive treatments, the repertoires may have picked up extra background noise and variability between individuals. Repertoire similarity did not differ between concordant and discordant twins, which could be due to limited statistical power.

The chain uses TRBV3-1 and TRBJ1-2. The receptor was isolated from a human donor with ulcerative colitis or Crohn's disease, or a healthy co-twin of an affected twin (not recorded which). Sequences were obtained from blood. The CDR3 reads CASSQEERTSSGYTF.